These T cell receptor beta chains were read from a single sample in a study of blood T cell repertoires in COVID-19. Assay: immunoSEQ multiplex PCR; the TCRdb copy retains only in-frame clones and omits some. This sample has 190,000 or so clones; about 90% occur once, and the top ten carry roughly 2.5%. Sample: peripheral blood. The receptors derive from a man aged 35-49 years with active or convalescent COVID-19. Both conserved end residues are part of each CDR3. D genes are given only for firm matches. Expanded clones are given a class, and other clones once, few, many or no size at all.

v_gene	d_gene	j_gene	abundance	CDR3aa	CDR3nt
TRBV5-8	.	TRBJ1-4	.	CASSFLFATNEKLFF	TGTGCCAGCAGCTTTCTGTTTGCAACTAATGAAAAACTGTTTTTT
TRBV7-2	.	TRBJ1-5	.	CASSLGGNLNQPQHF	TGTGCCAGCAGCTTAGGCGGGAATCTGAATCAGCCCCAGCATTTT
TRBV6-5	.	TRBJ1-2	.	CASSSEQGFYGYTF	TGTGCCAGCAGCTCCGAACAGGGTTTCTATGGCTACACCTTC
TRBV6-5	.	TRBJ1-4	.	CASRRFGEKLFF	TGTGCCAGCAGGAGGTTTGGTGAAAAACTGTTTTTT
TRBV5-1	TRBD1	TRBJ2-7	.	CASSLQGHEQYF	TGCGCCAGCAGCTTACAGGGGCACGAGCAGTACTTC
TRBV12-3/TRBV12-4	.	TRBJ1-1	many	CASSFKQNTEAFF	TGTGCCAGCAGTTTTAAGCAGAACACTGAAGCTTTCTTT
TRBV11-3	.	TRBJ1-1	.	CASSLDAGGGTEAFF	TGTGCCAGCAGCTTAGATGCTGGAGGAGGCACTGAAGCTTTCTTT
TRBV6-5	.	TRBJ1-2	.	CASRKSYGYTF	TGTGCCAGCAGAAAGAGCTATGGCTACACCTTC
TRBV20-1	.	TRBJ1-1	.	CSASQGMNTEAFF	TGCAGTGCTAGTCAGGGGATGAACACTGAAGCTTTCTTT
TRBV6-2/TRBV6-3	.	TRBJ1-1	.	CASSSKSGTLTGTEAFF	TGTGCCAGCAGTTCGAAATCTGGGACTCTCACGGGCACTGAAGCTTTCTTT
TRBV3-1/TRBV3-2	.	TRBJ2-5	.	CASTRRTTQETQYF	TGTGCCAGCACCCGAAGGACTACACAAGAGACCCAGTACTTC
TRBV12-5	.	TRBJ2-7	.	CASGPAGPYEQYF	TGTGCTAGTGGCCCGGCAGGCCCCTACGAGCAGTACTTC
TRBV4-3	.	TRBJ1-2	.	CASSQGQNYGYTF	TGCGCCAGCAGCCAAGGCCAGAACTATGGCTACACCTTC
TRBV4-1	.	TRBJ2-2	.	CASSLNTGELFF	TGCGCCAGCAGCCTAAACACCGGGGAGCTGTTTTTT
TRBV7-3	.	TRBJ1-1	.	CASSFGARTEAFF	TGTGCCAGCAGCTTTGGGGCGAGGACTGAAGCTTTCTTT
TRBV5-4	TRBD1	TRBJ2-7	.	CASSSGQGPNEQYF	TGTGCCAGCAGCTCCGGACAGGGTCCTAACGAGCAGTACTTC
TRBV7-8	.	TRBJ1-3	.	CASSYGARGSGNTIYF	TGTGCCAGCAGCTACGGGGCGCGGGGATCGGGGAACACCATATATTTT
TRBV11-1	.	TRBJ1-2	.	CASSPAGGVNYGYTF	TGTGCCAGCAGCCCGGCCGGGGGGGTTAACTATGGCTACACCTTC
TRBV14	TRBD1	TRBJ1-1	.	CASSQARTGRLEAFF	TGTGCCAGCAGCCAAGCTAGGACAGGGAGACTCGAAGCTTTCTTT
TRBV6-5	.	TRBJ1-5	.	CASSYPFGPQHF	TGTGCCAGCAGTTACCCTTTCGGGCCCCAGCATTTT
TRBV7-9	TRBD2	TRBJ2-1	.	CASSLSSGGDEQFF	TGTGCCAGCAGCTTGAGTAGCGGGGGCGATGAGCAGTTCTTC
TRBV27	.	TRBJ1-1	.	CASKTRGQNTEAFF	TGTGCCAGCAAAACACGGGGTCAGAACACTGAAGCTTTCTTT
TRBV6-6	TRBD1	TRBJ2-3	.	CASSRLGTGGGRGTDTQYF	TGTGCCAGCAGCCGATTGGGGACAGGGGGCGGCCGCGGCACAGATACGCAGTATTTT
TRBV28	.	TRBJ2-7	.	CASSSSSARVYEQYF	TGTGCCAGCAGTTCCTCTAGTGCGAGGGTATACGAGCAGTACTTC
TRBV28	TRBD2	TRBJ2-2	few	CASAPRTSTGELFF	TGTGCCAGCGCCCCTCGGACTAGCACCGGGGAGCTGTTTTTT
TRBV10-3	TRBD2	TRBJ2-3	.	CAIRGTSGNTDTQYF	TGTGCCATCAGAGGGACTAGCGGCAACACAGATACGCAGTATTTT
TRBV19	.	TRBJ1-1	.	CASSISGGSTEAFF	TGTGCCAGTAGTATTAGTGGGGGGAGCACTGAAGCTTTCTTT
TRBV27	.	TRBJ2-1	.	CASSYDPGNEQFF	TGTGCCAGCAGCTATGACCCAGGGAATGAGCAGTTCTTC
TRBV30	.	TRBJ1-4	.	CAWSRAGVKEKLFF	TGTGCCTGGAGTAGGGCAGGGGTTAAGGAAAAACTGTTTTTT
TRBV6-4	TRBD1	TRBJ1-1	.	CASSPPRDRNTEAFF	TGTGCCAGCAGTCCGCCCCGGGACAGGAACACTGAAGCTTTCTTT
TRBV30	.	TRBJ2-7	.	CAWSSPYEQYF	TGTGCCTGGTCCAGTCCCTACGAGCAGTACTTC
TRBV11-1	TRBD1	TRBJ1-1	.	CASSVMRTGGRTEAFF	TGTGCCAGCAGCGTTATGAGAACAGGGGGGCGGACTGAAGCTTTCTTT
TRBV6-2/TRBV6-3	.	TRBJ2-1	.	CASSYPTRSSYNEQFF	TGTGCCAGCAGTTATCCCACAAGAAGCTCCTACAATGAGCAGTTCTTC
TRBV28	TRBD1	TRBJ1-2	.	CASSLRQGSGYTF	TGTGCCAGCAGTTTAAGACAGGGGAGTGGCTACACCTTC
TRBV10-2	TRBD1	TRBJ2-7	.	CASSPTLGFGTGIHEQYF	TGCGCCAGCAGCCCCACGCTCGGGTTCGGGACAGGGATTCACGAGCAGTACTTC
TRBV6-5	.	TRBJ2-3	once	CASTTYPSTDTQYF	TGTGCCAGCACTACGTACCCTAGCACAGATACGCAGTATTTT
TRBV19	TRBD1	TRBJ1-2	.	CASSIGSGTASSYGYTF	TGTGCCAGTAGTATCGGGTCCGGGACAGCGTCTTCCTATGGCTACACCTTC
TRBV9	TRBD1	TRBJ1-1	.	CASSVVGDSPEAFF	TGTGCCAGCAGCGTAGTGGGGGACAGTCCTGAAGCTTTCTTT
TRBV6-5	.	TRBJ1-1	.	CASSRLDTEAFF	TGTGCCAGCAGTCGTCTCGACACTGAAGCTTTCTTT
TRBV19	.	TRBJ1-3	.	CASSFLGNTIYF	TGTGCCAGTAGTTTTTTAGGAAACACCATATATTTT
TRBV11-2	TRBD1	TRBJ1-6	once	CASSLEGQENSPLHF	TGTGCCAGCAGCTTAGAGGGACAGGAAAATTCACCCCTCCACTTT
TRBV3-1/TRBV3-2	.	TRBJ1-2	.	CASSPGGAYGYTF	TGTGCCAGCAGCCCGGGCGGGGCCTATGGCTACACCTTC
TRBV30	.	TRBJ1-3	once	CAWSVLPSGNTIYF	TGTGCCTGGAGTGTACTCCCCTCTGGAAACACCATATATTTT
TRBV19	.	TRBJ1-6	.	CASSLNPSMSSYNSPLHF	TGTGCCAGTAGTCTTAACCCTTCAATGAGCTCCTATAATTCACCCCTCCACTTT
TRBV4-1	TRBD1	TRBJ1-6	.	CASSQDLLRTGRNSPLHF	TGCGCCAGCAGCCAAGATCTCCTACGGACAGGGCGTAATTCACCCCTCCACTTT
TRBV29-1	.	TRBJ2-1	once	CSVGQYNEQFF	TGCAGCGTAGGACAGTACAATGAGCAGTTCTTC
TRBV6-1	.	TRBJ1-5	.	CASKGQGNQPQHF	TGTGCCTCCAAAGGCCAGGGGAATCAGCCCCAGCATTTT
TRBV25-1	.	TRBJ1-5	.	CASSESGRGAGSNQPQHF	TGTGCCAGCAGTGAATCGGGTCGGGGGGCAGGGAGTAATCAGCCCCAGCATTTT
TRBV7-2	.	TRBJ1-1	.	CASSGREVKNTEAFF	TGTGCCAGCAGCGGGCGGGAGGTGAAGAACACTGAAGCTTTCTTT
TRBV3-1/TRBV3-2	TRBD1	TRBJ1-1	.	CASSQPGQGFTEAFF	TGTGCCAGCAGCCAACCGGGACAGGGTTTCACTGAAGCTTTCTTT
TRBV6-1	TRBD1	TRBJ1-6	.	CASSEEGAVNSPLHF	TGTGCCAGCAGTGAAGAGGGGGCGGTCAATTCACCCCTCCACTTT
TRBV12-3/TRBV12-4	.	TRBJ1-1	.	CASSPMNTEAFF	TGTGCCAGCAGTCCTATGAACACTGAAGCTTTCTTT
TRBV12-3/TRBV12-4	.	TRBJ1-5	.	CASSLRGGLQHF	TGTGCCAGCAGTTTAAGGGGGGGTCTCCAGCATTTT
TRBV5-8	TRBD1	TRBJ2-1	.	CASSLAGQGVVNEQFF	TGTGCCAGCAGCTTGGCAGGGCAGGGGGTCGTTAATGAGCAGTTCTTC
TRBV6-5	TRBD2	TRBJ2-3	.	CASSYSRTSPDTQYF	TGTGCCAGCAGTTACTCCCGGACTAGCCCAGATACGCAGTATTTT
TRBV6-6	.	TRBJ2-7	.	CASSYEALIGEQYF	TGTGCCAGCAGTTACGAGGCGCTAATAGGCGAGCAGTACTTC
TRBV6-4	TRBD1	TRBJ1-6	.	CASRDGTENNSPLHF	TGTGCCAGCAGGGACGGGACAGAGAATAATTCACCCCTCCACTTT